Presented here are 13 T cell receptor beta chains from one specimen sequenced in a study of sequential checkpoint blockade in melanoma (dated by TCRdb to the late 2010s). Reading the label with the study, this specimen's treatment or condition is: randomized to nivolumab then ipilimumab (arm A) or the reverse (arm B). The library was built by means of the immunoSEQ multiplex PCR assay. TCRdb obtained this table from immuneACCESS and retained in-frame rearrangements with V and J assigned. These tables miss some clones; where compared with another copy, unresolved V genes account for less than half of the shortfall, and the remainder is unexplained. In all, the sample holds some 10,000 clones, and roughly 72% of those were seen once. Roughly 13% of the sample comes from the top ten. The sample in question was CD8+ T cells sorted from blood (inferred from file names), obtained from a patient given nivolumab and ipilimumab in sequence. These TCRs come from a human donor with melanoma.

The chain combines TRBV27 with TRBJ1-6; D not certain. Germline V lookup: CDR1 MNHEY, CDR2 SMNVEV (reference sequence). This CDR3 contains 13 residues. Trimming shortened V by 8 bases and J by 4 bases, and 9 bases separated the two germline ends. The chain's CDR3 is CASRGAYNSPLHF. CDR3 DNA: TGTGCCAGCCGAGGAGCTTATAATTCACCCCTCCACTTT.

This clone occurred once. The CDR3, as DNA: TGCGCCAGCAGCCAAGAGGAGGGAAGAAATGAGCAGTTCTTC. It codes for CASSQEEGRNEQFF. The chain employs TRBV4-1 and TRBJ2-1; weak D call: TRBD2 (6 bases). Trimming removed 0 bases at V and 7 bases at J, with 10 bases between. CDR1 is MGHRA and CDR2 is YSYEKL in the germline V gene. This CDR3 is built from 14 residues.

The chain is built from TRBV7-9 and TRBJ2-7; 7 bases are a match to TRBD1. The CDR3 consists of 17 residues. Germline CDR1 and CDR2: SEHNR and FQNEAQ (reference sequence). Germline trimming cut 5 bases from V and 1 base from J; bases unmatched to any gene: 14. Here the CDR3 reads CASSPFPGQQSSYEQYF. CDR3 DNA: TGTGCCAGCAGCCCCTTCCCGGGACAGCAATCTTCCTACGAGCAGTACTTC.

This clone was seen a single time. CDR3 in DNA: TGTGCCAGCAGCTTAGGACAGCGCAATCAGCCCCAGCATTTT. Residues: CASSLGQRNQPQHF. The chain carries TRBV7-9 and TRBJ1-5; D perhaps matches TRBD1 (5 bases). Trimming pared 1 base from V and 2 bases from J, leaving 6 bases between. There are 14 residues in the CDR3. Per germline, CDR1 SEHNR and CDR2 FQNEAQ (reference sequence).

The genes are TRBV27 and TRBJ2-7, with 7 bases matching TRBD2. CDR1 is MNHEY and CDR2 is SMNVEV in the germline V gene (reference sequence). V lost 6 bases to trimming and J lost 6 bases; unmatched junction nucleotides: 26. The CDR3 is 19 residues long. CDR3 DNA sequence: TGTGCCAGCAGAAGGAGAGACCCCGAATTCAAAACTAGCGCATGCGAGCAGTACGTC. This sequence encodes CASRRRDPEFKTSACEQYV.

This clone was found once. The V gene is TRBV7-6, the J gene TRBJ2-7; 7 nucleotides agree with TRBD1. The CDR3 consists of 10 residues. V was clipped by 10 bases and J by 6 bases; unmatched bases: 3. Germline V CDR1 and CDR2: SGHVS, FNYEAQ. The CDR3 sequence is CAKRQGEQYF. The CDR3 DNA reads as TGTGCCAAGCGACAGGGCGAGCAGTACTTC.

The rearrangement links TRBV5-6 to TRBJ2-1; weak D call: TRBD1 (6 bases). The V and J ends lost 3 bases and 7 bases respectively, with 14 bases between them. The CDR3 runs to 14 residues. Germline V gene lookup returns CDR1 SGHDT and CDR2 YYEEEE. CDR3 in amino acids: CASSSYFQGNEQFF. The CDR3 DNA reads as TGTGCCAGCAGCTCGTACTTCCAGGGGAATGAGCAGTTCTTC.

The V gene is TRBV10-3, the J gene TRBJ2-7; D remains unclear. Germline lookup yields CDR1 ENHRY and CDR2 SYGVKD. The CDR3 runs 15 residues. Trimming cost V 4 bases and J 0 bases, with 13 bases left between them. In DNA, the CDR3 is TGTGCCATCAGTGGTGATAACGGTATCTCCTACGAGCAGTACTTC. Translation gives CAISGDNGISYEQYF.

This chain links TRBV7-2 with TRBJ1-5, with a possible D match to TRBD1 (6 bases). The CDR3 runs 17 residues. Germline CDR1 and CDR2: SGHTA and FQGNSA. V lost 5 bases and J 2 bases, leaving 19 bases between the germline ends. CDR3 residues: CASSLVGAAGGNQPQHF. The DNA of the CDR3 is TGTGCCAGCAGCCTAGTGGGGGCTGCCGGGGGCAATCAGCCCCAGCATTTT.

This clone was detected a few times. The chain has TRBV15 and TRBJ2-6; D is uncertain. Germline CDR1 LNHNV, CDR2 YYDKDF (reference sequence). Between the trimmed V and J ends, which lost 0 bases and 0 bases, there was a span of 3 bases. The CDR3 is 15 amino acids. The CDR3 sequence is CATSRDRSGANVLTF. In DNA form, the CDR3 reads TGTGCCACCAGCAGAGATCGCTCTGGGGCCAACGTCCTGACTTTC.

The CDR3 here is CATSRDPGGRQYV. In nucleotides, the CDR3 is TGTGCCACCAGCAGAGATCCAGGGGGGAGGCAGTACGTC. This chain connects TRBV15 to TRBJ2-7; tentatively, D is TRBD1 (7 bases). The CDR3 is 13 amino acids. The V and J ends lost 0 bases and 9 bases respectively, with 12 bases between them. Germline CDR1 LNHNV, CDR2 YYDKDF (reference sequence).

The V and J genes are TRBV6-4 and TRBJ2-5; 7 bases agree with TRBD2. The ends lost 5 bases at V and 4 bases at J; junction bases unmatched: 10. The CDR3 consists of 15 residues. Per the germline V gene, CDR1 is MRHNA and CDR2 is SNTAGT. CDR3 nucleotides: TGTGCCAGCAGTCCCCGGGCGGGAGAAGGAGAGACCCAGTACTTC. It codes for CASSPRAGEGETQYF.

The chain uses TRBV10-3 and TRBJ2-3, with 7 bases matching TRBD2. Germline CDR1 ENHRY, CDR2 SYGVKD. V trimming: 7 bases; J trimming: 2 bases; junction bases outside the gene matches: 9. This CDR3 is built from 15 residues. The CDR3 region has the DNA TGTGCCATCACCGATACCGGGACTAACACAGATACGCAGTATTTT. The encoded protein is CAITDTGTNTDTQYF.